The clone carrying this TCR beta chain was recorded at least ten times. Antigen unknown. This sample is drawn from a study of T-cell memory formation after mild COVID-19. General observations from the study: SARS-CoV-2 specificity was not confirmed for second-wave clones peaking on day 37. Contracting CD4+ clones lay largely in CM and EM, with CD8+ ones residing in EMRA.

MiXCR was run by TCRdb on the 5' RACE reads, yielding one entry per CDR3 protein. Here the sample spans 200,000 or so distinct CDR3 sequences, approximately 20% being singletons. This CDR3 has 15 residues. The ends were cut back, 7 bases at V and 3 bases at J, with 17 bases in the middle. Looked up from germline, CDR1 is SNHLY and CDR2 is FYNNEI. V and J are TRBV2 and TRBJ2-3, with a possible D match to TRBD1 (5 bases). The sequenced sample was PBMCs or a T cell subset sorted from them (not recorded which). The source is an adult woman who had mild COVID-19 (a few samples of this study predate the infection). Cell type and time point are not known. For the CDR3, the DNA is TGTGCCAGCACCAACGGCAGGGTAAAGACAGATACGCAGTATTTT. It specifies CASTNGRVKTDTQYF.